A single sample is the source of the 13 T cell receptor beta chains below, sequenced in a study of regulatory T cells in long-lasting Graves disease. Regarding time point: persistent/refractory GD, antithyroid drugs over 5 years with positive TRAb. Preparation of the TCR library used RNA extracted from PBMCs. Arm-PCR with iRepertoire HTBI primers amplified the CDR3 regions for these TCR beta libraries. One entry per CDR3 protein, called by TCRdb with MiXCR from the multiplex PCR reads. The sample has around 400,000 distinct CDR3 sequences, around a quarter seen once; the top ten hold around 24%. Sequencing used peripheral blood mononuclear cells (PBMCs), obtained when the disease was refractory, from a patient treated with antithyroid drugs. The receptors shown here come from a female donor with Graves disease.

This clonotype was seen just once. This may be a read error: a much more frequent sequence differs by one nucleotide. V and J are TRBV27 and TRBJ1-1; 9 bases are a match to TRBD1. Germline assignment: CDR1 MNHEY and CDR2 SMNVEV (reference sequence). This CDR3 is built from 15 residues. V shed 5 bases, J shed 6 bases, and the junction held 10 bases outside the gene matches. CDR3 nucleotide sequence: TGTGCCAGCAGTGGTTACAGGGGGCCTCGCGCTGAAGCTTTCTTT. It specifies CASSGYRGPRAEAFF.

Many counts were recorded for this clonotype. The chain recombines TRBV5-1 with TRBJ1-6; D is uncertain. V gave up 0 bases and J gave up 7 bases, with 8 bases separating them. This CDR3 has 14 residues. Germline V lookup: CDR1 SGHRS, CDR2 YFSETQ. The CDR3 DNA sequence: TGCGCCAGCAGCTTGGGGTCGGGGAATTCACCCCTCCACTTT. Translation: CASSLGSGNSPLHF.

This clonotype has ten or more counts. The V gene is TRBV2, the J gene TRBJ2-2; maybe TRBD2 (6 bases). Looked up from germline, CDR1 is SNHLY and CDR2 is FYNNEI. Trimming removed 4 bases at V and 7 bases at J, with 13 bases between. The CDR3 spans 14 residues. The CDR3 DNA follows: TGTGCCAGCAGTGTGGCGGGGTACGGCGGGGAGCTGTTTTTT. This translates into CASSVAGYGGELFF.

The V and J genes are TRBV6-5 and TRBJ2-3; D remains ambiguous. V was trimmed by 0 bases and J by 6 bases, leaving 7 bases between them. Germline V gene lookup returns CDR1 MNHEY and CDR2 SVGAGI. The CDR3 has 13 residues. CDR3 bases: TGTGCCAGCAGTTACTCGATACGGGATACGCAGTATTTT. The encoded protein is CASSYSIRDTQYF.

This clonotype was detected ten times or more. The chain links TRBV3-1 to TRBJ2-5, with 12 bases identical to TRBD2. The V gene's germline CDR1 is LGHDT and CDR2 YNNKEL (reference sequence). The CDR3 runs to 15 residues. V gave up 4 bases and J gave up 4 bases; unmatched junction bases: 4. DNA of the CDR3: TGTGCCAGCAGCCTGACTAGCGGGAGTCGAGAGACCCAGTACTTC. Protein product: CASSLTSGSRETQYF.

The genes are TRBV5-1 and TRBJ2-3; weak D call: TRBD1 (6 bases). CDR1 is SGHRS, CDR2 YFSETQ, per germline. The V end lost 0 bases, the J end lost 0 bases, and 11 bases lay between the germline ends. CDR3 length: 16 residues. The CDR3 here is CASSLDQGYSTDTQYF. The CDR3 DNA follows: TGCGCCAGCAGCTTGGATCAGGGGTATAGCACAGATACGCAGTATTTT.

This clonotype occurred a few times. V and J are TRBV27 and TRBJ1-1; no definite D call. V shed 4 bases and J shed 4 bases, with 19 bases lying between them. CDR1 and CDR2 (germline): MNHEY, SMNVEV (reference sequence). The CDR3 has 16 amino acids. The CDR3 DNA sequence: TGTGCCAGCAGTTCGTCCCCCGCACCACTCATCACTGAAGCTTTCTTT. It translates to CASSSSPAPLITEAFF.

This clonotype was observed many times. V usage is TRBV11-2 and J usage is TRBJ1-1, with a tentative D call TRBD1 (6 bases). This CDR3 contains 15 residues. V lost 4 bases to trimming and J lost 4 bases, with 16 bases between them. CDR1 and CDR2 from the germline V gene are SGHAT and FQNNGV. CDR3 amino acids: CASSSTLGGGTEAFF. CDR3 DNA: TGTGCCAGCAGCTCTACGTTGGGGGGCGGCACTGAAGCTTTCTTT. Variable domain in full (rest from reference TRBV11-2 and TRBJ1-1): EAGVAQSPRYKIIEKRQSVAFWCNPISGHATLYWYQQILGQGPKLLIQFQNNGVVDDSQLPKDRFSAERLKGVDSTLKIQPAKLEDSAVYLCASSSTLGGGTEAFFGQGTRLTVV.

This clonotype was picked up a small number of times. The junction departs from the called germline gene at one end, perhaps through a read error. V is TRBV4-3 and J is TRBJ1-3; D ambiguous. CDR1 LGHNA and CDR2 YSLEER come from the germline V gene. This CDR3 is 13 amino acids long. The DNA of the CDR3 is TGCGCCAGCAGCCAAGGACGTGGAAACACCGTATATTTT. The encoded protein is CASSQGRGNTVYF.

This chain links TRBV18 with TRBJ1-1; D unclear. Trimming left V 6 bases short and J 0 bases short, with 23 bases between. CDR3 length: 18 residues. The germline V gene encodes CDR1 KGHSH and CDR2 LQKENI. The CDR3 DNA sequence: TGTGCCAGCTCCCAGGCGGCGTCAGGTGGAACCTTGAACACTGAAGCTTTCTTT. Encoded protein: CASSQAASGGTLNTEAFF.

This clonotype has a handful of counts. V gene TRBV18 combines with J gene TRBJ1-1; D call uncertain. Trimming cost V 1 base and J 7 bases, with 7 bases left between them. The CDR3 is 12 amino acids. Germline V gives CDR1 KGHSH, CDR2 LQKENI. This CDR3 reads CASSPLVGEAFF. The CDR3 DNA is TGTGCCAGCTCACCACTGGTGGGTGAAGCTTTCTTT. Variable domain in full (rest from reference TRBV18 and TRBJ1-1): NAGVMQNPRHLVRRRGQEARLRCSPMKGHSHVYWYRQLPEEGLKFMVYLQKENIIDESGMPKERFSAEFPKEGPSILRIQQVVRGDSAAYFCASSPLVGEAFFGQGTRLTVV.

This clonotype was counted ten times or more. The chain links TRBV7-3 to TRBJ1-2; 7 bases align to TRBD1. Germline V gene data show CDR1 as SGHTA and CDR2 as FQGTGA. The CDR3 has 17 residues. Germline trimming cut 5 bases from V and 5 bases from J; bases unmatched to any gene: 17. The DNA of the CDR3 is TGTGCCAGCAGCCCTTCAGGCGGCAGGGGGTCTTTTTATGGCTACACCTTC. It yields the protein CASSPSGGRGSFYGYTF.

This chain links TRBV2 with TRBJ2-3; D unresolved. V was shortened by 6 bases and J by 6 bases, with 19 bases between the two germline ends. This CDR3 spans 15 amino acids. Germline CDR1 SNHLY, CDR2 FYNNEI. Written as DNA, the CDR3 is TGTGCCAGCAGCCCGAGGCAGAGCGCTAGGGATACGCAGTATTTT. Amino acids: CASSPRQSARDTQYF.